The present T cell receptor beta chain was sequenced within a study of human T cells and chemical hapten exposure. Background on the study: Patients' scalps got diphenylcyclopropenone weekly throughout the roughly 23-week study. Findings and caveats of the study: Patch test score was positively correlated with the counts of TCRs that had expanded at PT1.

The CDR3 is 14 amino acids. Germline V gene lookup returns CDR1 SQVTM and CDR2 ANQGSEA. V shed 8 bases and J shed 0 bases, with 16 bases lying between them. This clonotype was found many times. Its target is not known. From the RACE reads, TCRdb called clonotypes with MiXCR, one entry per CDR3 protein. The table lists about 190,000 distinct CDR3 sequences, 24% of them singletons. Noted time point: patch test 3, about 24 weeks after DPC sensitization. Described treatment: therapeutic diphenylcyclopropenone sensitization with weekly scalp DPC. This TCR was recovered from a woman aged 40 to 49 with alopecia areata. Some clones in this sample may be carry-over from other donors' samples. This rearrangement joins TRBV29-1 to TRBJ1-1, with D possibly being TRBD1 (5 bases). The sequences come from whole blood, collected in connection with sensitization to the hapten diphenylcyclopropenone (DPC). CDR3 loop: CSIKRGNLNTEAFF. The DNA of the CDR3 is TGCAGCATCAAAAGGGGCAACCTGAACACTGAAGCTTTCTTT.